This T cell receptor beta chain was found in a study of regulatory T cells in long-lasting Graves disease. Whole-study context: For under 3 months, newly diagnosed Graves' patients had been taking antithyroid drugs.

Time point defined: newly diagnosed GD, antithyroid drugs for less than 3 months. Extracted RNA from PBMCs served as the source of the TCR library. In this sample, this clonotype turned up many times. The CDR3 has 14 amino acids. Germline V lookup: CDR1 SGDLS, CDR2 YYNGEE. Trimming took off 0 bases at V and 4 bases at J, with 10 bases between the two ends. iRepertoire HTBI primers and Arm-PCR of CDR3 regions built TCR beta libraries. A single record per CDR3 protein comes from TCRdb applying MiXCR to the multiplex PCR reads. The sample lists hundreds of thousands of distinct CDR3 sequences, 15% to 20% occurring once. This sample was also put to use in a study of T cells in Graves' hyperthyroidism and ophthalmopathy.

The chain carries TRBV9 and TRBJ1-1; TRBD1 might be the D (5 bases). This specimen was peripheral blood mononuclear cells (PBMCs), taken at new diagnosis, from a patient treated with antithyroid drugs. The source of this sequence is a man aged 18 to 30 with Graves disease. CDR3 nucleotides: TGTGCCAGCAGCGTAGAACCCGGGGGCACTGAAGCTTTCTTT. Translated: CASSVEPGGTEAFF.